This TCR beta chain was sequenced for a study of read filtering for tumor transcriptome and immune sequencing. Study summary: Among patients, 17 were male and around 14 female, aged roughly 45 to 80 (mean roughly 63).

Findings and caveats of the study: Even smaller IR-seq throughput identified most shared clonotypes.

Germline-derived CDR1 and CDR2 are DFQATT and SNEGSKA (reference sequence). J lost 2 bases, V lost 6 bases, and 6 bases had no gene match. There are 13 residues in the CDR3. Bone marrow was sampled from every patient at the time of active disease. Worth noting for this clonotype: As yet, its antigen is unknown. A much larger clone is a single base away; this may be a read error. No conserved phenylalanine or tryptophan is present at the end of the CDR3, so a read error is the likely explanation.

This library used about 360 ng RNA and molecular barcoded adaptors spanning alpha/delta and beta/gamma chains. TCRdb called the reads again in MiXCR, with one record for every CDR3 protein. The data show fewer than 75,000 distinct CDR3 sequences, around a fifth seen once. The chain is built from TRBV20-1 and TRBJ2-5; 7 positions match TRBD1. Sequencing was performed on a population of CD138-negative cells sorted from bone marrow. The source of this sequence is a donor over 35 with multiple myeloma. The CDR3 coding sequence is TGCAGTGCACGGACAGGTTATCAAGAGACCCAGTACCTC. Its translation is CSARTGYQETQYL.